These 14 T cell receptor beta chains share one sample of origin, sequenced in a study of CD8+CD57+ T cells in acquired aplastic anemia. Sequencing involved patients with CD8+CD57+ cell expansion previously shown by flow cytometry. Using genomic DNA as the template, TCR beta VDJ and CDR3 profiling was carried out. TCRdb reprocessed the reads with MiXCR, giving one entry per CDR3 protein. Counted here are under 150,000 distinct CDR3 sequences, less than 50% occurring once; the ten biggest clones make up about 2.7%. The sequenced sample was sorted CD4+, CD8+, or CD8+CD57+ T cells (not recorded which) from PBMCs. Receptor source: a human donor with aplastic anemia.

This clonotype was seen many times. This chain connects TRBV5-1 to TRBJ2-1, with D perhaps TRBD2 (6 bases). CDR1 and CDR2 (germline): SGHRS, YFSETQ. The CDR3 has 14 residues. V was pared by 4 bases and J by 8 bases, with 16 bases between. For the CDR3, the DNA is TGCGCCAGCAGCAACCAGGGTACGGGGGATGAGCAGTTCTTC. Protein product: CASSNQGTGDEQFF.

The chain has TRBV29-1 and TRBJ2-1; weak D call: TRBD1 (6 bases). Germline V gene lookup returns CDR1 SQVTM and CDR2 ANQGSEA. V was clipped by 4 bases and J by 3 bases, with 13 bases between them. The CDR3 sequence is 14 residues long. CDR3 sequence reads: CSVVEQGRYNEQFF. For the CDR3, the DNA is TGCAGCGTTGTTGAACAGGGACGCTACAATGAGCAGTTCTTC.

In this sample, this clonotype turned up many times. The chain couples TRBV6-1 to TRBJ1-1; TRBD1 aligns across 8 bases. The germline V gene encodes CDR1 MNHNS and CDR2 SASEGT. The CDR3 is 16 residues long. The V segment lost 8 bases and the J segment 4 bases; nucleotides outside the gene matches: 15. The CDR3 protein is CASSRRTGWASTEAFF. The CDR3 nucleotides are TGTGCCAGCTCCCGTCGGACAGGGTGGGCGAGCACTGAAGCTTTCTTT.

For this clonotype: A much larger clone lies one base from this, so it may be a read error. The rearrangement joins TRBV4-1 to TRBJ1-2; D is undetermined. Per the germline V gene, CDR1 is MGHRA and CDR2 is YSYEKL. CDR3 length equals 15 residues. In DNA form, the CDR3 reads TGCGCCAGCAGCCAAGATGAGGGAAACAACTATGGCTGCACCTTC. Its translation: CASSQDEGNNYGCTF.

This chain connects TRBV29-1 to TRBJ2-6; a weak D match, TRBD2 (7 bases). From germline, CDR1 is SQVTM and CDR2 ANQGSEA. The CDR3 totals 18 residues. V was shortened by 0 bases and J by 3 bases, with 18 bases between the two germline ends. The CDR3 sequence is CSVEDRGGGAFGANVLTF. The CDR3 bases are TGCAGCGTTGAAGATCGAGGGGGGGGTGCTTTTGGGGCCAACGTCCTGACTTTC.

This sequence joins TRBV20-1 and TRBJ2-1; tentatively, D is TRBD2 (7 bases). This CDR3 region has 13 residues. Germline CDR1 DFQATT, CDR2 SNEGSKA (reference sequence). V was shortened by 5 bases and J by 9 bases, with 17 bases between the two germline ends. The CDR3 reads CSASPPGGGEQFF. CDR3 DNA: TGCAGTGCTTCCCCACCGGGGGGCGGTGAGCAGTTCTTC.

This clonotype has a count of ten or more. The genes are TRBV11-2 and TRBJ1-2; D unresolved. This CDR3 is 13 amino acids long. Germline values: CDR1 SGHAT, CDR2 FQNNGV. V lost 0 bases and J 3 bases, leaving 5 bases between the germline ends. The CDR3 loop reads CASSLDRHYGYTF. The CDR3 DNA is TGTGCCAGCAGCTTAGATAGGCACTATGGCTACACCTTC.

This clonotype was seen at least ten times. The chain employs TRBV7-6 and TRBJ1-4; possibly TRBD1 for D (6 bases). Germline CDR1 is SGHVS and CDR2 is FNYEAQ. The CDR3 covers 15 residues. The V end lost 1 base, the J end lost 7 bases, and 13 bases lay between the germline ends. CDR3 sequence (DNA): TGTGCCAGCAGCTTAGTTCCCGGGACATCTGAAAAACTGTTTTTT. This sequence encodes CASSLVPGTSEKLFF.

About this clonotype itself: One end of the junction fails to match germline, which may point to a read error. The chain links TRBV20-1 to TRBJ2-5; D is possibly TRBD1 (5 bases). This CDR3 spans 12 amino acids. The germline gives CDR1 DFQATT, CDR2 SNEGSKA (reference sequence). CDR3 in DNA: TGCGGTGCTAATGGACAACAAGAGACTCAGTACTTC. Protein sequence: CGANGQQETQYF.

The sample holds many counts of this clonotype. V usage is TRBV29-1 and J usage is TRBJ2-7, with 7 bases fitting TRBD1. Germline lookup yields CDR1 SQVTM and CDR2 ANQGSEA. This CDR3 has 14 residues. With V trimmed by 4 bases and J by 2 bases, 8 bases remained unmatched. The CDR3 nucleotides read TGCAGCGTTGGGGTCGGGCAGGGGGCCTACGAGCAGTACTTC. Its protein product is CSVGVGQGAYEQYF.

This chain uses TRBV19 with TRBJ2-5; D gene ambiguous. V lost 11 bases and J lost 4, with 11 bases in between. This CDR3 is 11 amino acids long. The germline V gene encodes CDR1 LNHDA and CDR2 SQIVND (reference sequence). DNA of the CDR3: TGTGCCGGCCACCCCGGAGAGACCCAGTACTTC. This gives the protein CAGHPGETQYF.

In this sample, this clonotype turned up once. The V gene is TRBV9, the J gene TRBJ1-3; the D is unclear. CDR3 size: 15 residues. V was pared by 4 bases and J by 1 base, with 12 bases between. Germline V gene sequence: CDR1 SGDLS, CDR2 YYNGEE. CDR3 in amino acids: CASSPRTDSGNTIYF. The CDR3 DNA is TGTGCCAGCAGCCCTCGGACTGATTCTGGAAACACCATATATTTT.

V gene TRBV2 combines with J gene TRBJ2-5; 7 bases fit TRBD1. The CDR3 length is 15 residues. J was trimmed by 2 bases and V by 7 bases; bases with no gene match: 10. Germline V gene sequence: CDR1 SNHLY, CDR2 FYNNEI. The CDR3 DNA is TGTGCCAGCAATCGACAGGGTGTGCCTCAAGAGACCCAGTACTTC. Encoded protein: CASNRQGVPQETQYF.

This chain uses TRBV28 with TRBJ2-5, with TRBD2 as a possible D gene (7 bases). This CDR3 is 14 amino acids long. V shed 6 bases and J shed 5 bases, with 16 bases lying between them. CDR1 is MDHEN and CDR2 is SYDVKM in the germline V gene. The DNA of the CDR3 is TGTGCCAGCAGCTTTGAGGGGGGGGATGAGACCCAGTACTTC. This translates into CASSFEGGDETQYF.